The T cell receptor (beta chain) under discussion was sequenced for a study of healthy donors' naive CD4 and CD8 T cells. Study details: All functional IMGT TCR alpha variants were covered by new primers. General study findings and limits: The study did not address homeostatic proliferation effects in naive T cells.

Naive T cells were sorted: CD4+CD8-CD45RO-CD45RA+ for CD4+, CD8+CD4-CD45RA+CD27bright for CD8+. Starting from 450 to 550 ng of total RNA, TCR libraries were made with linear amplification. TCRdb ran MiXCR on the reads and lists one entry per CDR3 protein. The table lists around 180,000 distinct CDR3 sequences, about 70% of them singletons. On this clonotype: What it binds is not known.

The sequenced material came from naive CD4+ and CD8+ T cells sorted from blood, pooled from several donors. This TCR derives from a pool of human donors in good health; the sample pools cells from several healthy donors.

Written as DNA, the CDR3 is TGTGCCAGCAGCTCGGACCCTAGCGGGATTTTTGAGCAGTTCTTC. Residues: CASSSDPSGIFEQFF. This chain connects TRBV11-1 to TRBJ2-1; 9 bases line up with TRBD2. CDR1 and CDR2 from the germline V gene are SGHAT and FQDESV (reference sequence). CDR3 length: 15 amino acids. Trimming at V came to 4 bases and at J to 9 bases, leaving 10 bases not matched to a gene.